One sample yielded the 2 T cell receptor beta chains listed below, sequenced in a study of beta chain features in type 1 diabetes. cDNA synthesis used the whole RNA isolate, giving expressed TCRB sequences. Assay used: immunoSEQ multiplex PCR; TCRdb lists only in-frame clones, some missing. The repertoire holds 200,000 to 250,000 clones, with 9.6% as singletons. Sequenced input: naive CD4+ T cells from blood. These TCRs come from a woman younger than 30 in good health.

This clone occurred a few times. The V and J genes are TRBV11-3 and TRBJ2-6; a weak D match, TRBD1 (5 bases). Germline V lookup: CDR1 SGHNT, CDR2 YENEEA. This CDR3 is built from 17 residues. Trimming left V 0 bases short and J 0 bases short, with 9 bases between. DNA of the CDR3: TGTGCCAGCAGCTTAGACAGGGTTGGCTCTGGGGCCAACGTCCTGACTTTC. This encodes CASSLDRVGSGANVLTF.

The CDR3 loop reads CASRDRDYGYTF. In DNA form, the CDR3 reads TGTGCCAGCAGAGACAGGGACTATGGCTACACCTTC. The chain uses TRBV6-1 and TRBJ1-2; 7 nucleotides line up with TRBD1. Germline V CDR1 and CDR2: MNHNS, SASEGT. J gave up 3 bases and V 6 bases, and 1 base lay outside the gene matches. This CDR3 contains 12 residues.